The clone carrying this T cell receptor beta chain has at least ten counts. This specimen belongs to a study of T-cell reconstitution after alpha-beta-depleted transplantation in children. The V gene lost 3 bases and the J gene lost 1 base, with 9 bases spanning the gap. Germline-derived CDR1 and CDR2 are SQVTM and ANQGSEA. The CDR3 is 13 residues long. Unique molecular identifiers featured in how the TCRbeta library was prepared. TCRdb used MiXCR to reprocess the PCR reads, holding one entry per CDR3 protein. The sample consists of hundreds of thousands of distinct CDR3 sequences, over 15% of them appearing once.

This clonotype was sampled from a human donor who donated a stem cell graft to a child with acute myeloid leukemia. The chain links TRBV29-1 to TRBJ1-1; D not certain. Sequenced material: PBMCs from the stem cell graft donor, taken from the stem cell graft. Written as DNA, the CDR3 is TGCAGCGTTGAGTGGCCGACGAACACTGAAGCTTTCTTT. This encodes CSVEWPTNTEAFF.